This TCR beta chain was obtained from a study of blood T cell repertoires in COVID-19. Study-level background: Spain, Italy and the United States supplied samples that represented acute and convalescent COVID-19. Sources were T cells, B-cell-depleted T cells, or PBMCs; the material itself was cDNA or gDNA.

CDR1 is SNHLY and CDR2 is FYNNEI in the germline V gene. The CDR3 covers 15 residues. The ends were cut back, 4 bases at V and 7 bases at J, with 17 bases in the middle. Here immunoSEQ multiplex PCR was the method, and the copy in TCRdb shows in-frame clones only, minus some. Here the sample spans over 45,000 clones, 90% being singletons. Sequencing input: peripheral blood. J is TRBJ1-3 and V is TRBV2; D possibly corresponds to TRBD1 (6 bases). This TCR was recovered from a man aged 65 to 79 with acute or convalescent COVID-19. As DNA, the CDR3 is TGTGCCAGCAGTGGGCTGGGGCAGAGGGGGAACACCATATATTTT. Its translation is CASSGLGQRGNTIYF.